The 22 T cell receptor beta chains below were found in one sample sequenced in a study of shared clonotypes between healthy human individuals. Method: immunoSEQ multiplex PCR; TCRdb's copy keeps in-frame clones and lacks some. Seen here are some 1,400,000 clones, more than 95% observed once, and the top ten hold 1.2%. The sequenced sample was naive CD4+ T cells sorted from blood. Sample subset: CD45RA+ positively selected. All receptors come from a man in his thirties or forties in good health.

The rearrangement joins TRBV11-2 to TRBJ2-3; a weak D match, TRBD1 (6 bases). V was pared by 0 bases and J by 6 bases, with 10 bases between. This CDR3 has 14 amino acids. Germline assignment: CDR1 SGHAT and CDR2 FQNNGV. The CDR3 reads CASSLDGGWDTQYF. For the CDR3, the DNA is TGTGCCAGCAGCTTAGATGGGGGCTGGGATACGCAGTATTTT.

The chain joins TRBV28 to TRBJ2-7; 8 bases agree with TRBD1. Trimming cost V 3 bases and J 0 bases; bases outside gene matches: 4. The CDR3 runs 15 residues. Germline V CDR1 and CDR2: MDHEN, SYDVKM. This CDR3 is CASSFPGGNSYEQYF. CDR3 sequence (DNA): TGTGCCAGCAGTTTTCCAGGGGGCAACTCCTACGAGCAGTACTTC.

In this sample, this clone turned up once. The V call is TRBV6-6, the J call TRBJ2-7, with D maybe TRBD2 (5 bases). The CDR3 runs 11 residues. The V end was cut by 4 bases, the J end by 6 bases, with 7 bases between. Germline CDR1 MNHNY, CDR2 SVGAGI (reference sequence). CDR3 sequence (DNA): TGTGCCAGCAGTTCGAGGGTCGAGCAGTACTTC. Translation: CASSSRVEQYF.

The chain uses TRBV19 and TRBJ2-4; D is undetermined. Germline values: CDR1 LNHDA, CDR2 SQIVND (reference sequence). This CDR3 comprises 11 residues. Trimming cost V 3 bases and J 5 bases, with 2 bases left between them. The CDR3 nucleotides read TGTGCCAGTAGTATCGAAAACATTCAGTACTTC. Protein product: CASSIENIQYF.

The rearrangement joins TRBV5-1 to TRBJ2-7; TRBD1 matches 8 bases. Germline values: CDR1 SGHRS, CDR2 YFSETQ. CDR3 length: 14 amino acids. V lost 6 bases and J lost 2; bases outside the gene matches: 7. The CDR3 protein is CASTQTTGAYEQYF. The CDR3 DNA follows: TGCGCCAGCACCCAGACGACAGGGGCCTACGAGCAGTACTTC.

The V and J genes are TRBV9 and TRBJ2-1; 9 bases line up with TRBD2. The CDR3 contains 16 residues. Germline CDR1 and CDR2: SGDLS and YYNGEE. The trim removed 0 bases at V and 8 bases at J, leaving 9 bases unmatched. CDR3 in DNA: TGTGCCAGCAGCGTAGGCCTGGGAGTAGCGGGAGATGAGCAGTTCTTC. It specifies CASSVGLGVAGDEQFF.

The rearrangement uses TRBV28 and TRBJ2-7; D remains unclear. The CDR3 spans 13 residues. Trimming shortened V by 3 bases and J by 7 bases, and 13 bases separated the two germline ends. Looked up from germline, CDR1 is MDHEN and CDR2 is SYDVKM. CDR3 amino acids: CASSFTRFREQYF. Here the CDR3 DNA reads TGTGCCAGCAGTTTTACCCGGTTCAGGGAGCAGTACTTC. The full variable domain, its missing parts supplied by reference TRBV28 and TRBJ2-7, is DVKVTQSSRYLVKRTGEKVFLECVQDMDHENMFWYRQDPGLGLRLIYFSYDVKMKEKGDIPEGYSVSREKKERFSLILESASTNQTSMYLCASSFTRFREQYFGPGTRLTVT.

The CDR3 protein is CASSILPGLAWNEQFF. The CDR3 DNA reads as TGTGCCAGTAGTATCCTCCCGGGACTAGCGTGGAATGAGCAGTTCTTC. This chain uses TRBV19 with TRBJ2-1, with TRBD2 matching 10 bases. Germline values: CDR1 LNHDA, CDR2 SQIVND (reference sequence). The CDR3 is made up of 16 amino acids. J gave up 7 bases and V 3 bases, and 9 bases lay outside the gene matches.

Concerning this clone itself: Other DNA sequences from this sample encode an identical CDR3 as well. The V gene is TRBV5-6, the J gene TRBJ2-6; no definite D call. Trimming pared 3 bases from V and 0 bases from J, leaving 4 bases between. Germline V gene lookup returns CDR1 SGHDT and CDR2 YYEEEE. There are 14 residues in the CDR3. The CDR3 DNA reads TGTGCCAGCAGCTCAAGCTCTGGGGCCAACGTCCTGACTTTC. Its translation is CASSSSSGANVLTF. Drawing the rest from reference TRBV5-6 and TRBJ2-6, the complete variable domain is DAGVTQSPTHLIKTRGQQVTLRCSPKSGHDTVSWYQQALGQGPQFIFQYYEEEERQRGNFPDRFSGHQFPNYSSELNVNALLLGDSALYLCASSSSSGANVLTFGAGSRLTVL.

V gene TRBV9 combines with J gene TRBJ2-2; TRBD2 matches 8 bases. V was pared by 0 bases and J by 7 bases, with 11 bases of the junction left unmatched. Germline values: CDR1 SGDLS, CDR2 YYNGEE. The CDR3 runs to 17 residues. The CDR3 here is CASSVVGSGGFIGELFF. For the CDR3, the DNA is TGTGCCAGCAGCGTAGTTGGTTCGGGAGGGTTCATCGGGGAGCTGTTTTTT.

V usage is TRBV27 and J usage is TRBJ2-7, with D maybe TRBD2 (5 bases). This CDR3 region has 13 residues. Germline CDR1 reads MNHEY; CDR2 reads SMNVEV (reference sequence). With 5 bases removed from V and 4 bases from J, the gap between germline ends came to 12 bases. DNA of the CDR3: TGTGCCAGCAGTCGAGACTCGGGGTACGAGCAGTACTTC. Translating gives CASSRDSGYEQYF.

This sequence joins TRBV18 and TRBJ2-7, with 7 bases that match TRBD2. Germline trimming cut 3 bases from V and 7 bases from J; bases unmatched to any gene: 12. Germline V lookup: CDR1 KGHSH, CDR2 LQKENI. The CDR3 contains 15 residues. The CDR3 nucleotides are TGTGCCAGCTCACCGGGCGCCGGGAGGATTGGGGAGCAGTACTTC. Translation gives CASSPGAGRIGEQYF.

The DNA of the CDR3 is TGTGCCAGCAGCAGGGATAGCAATCAGCCCCAGCATTTT. Its protein product is CASSRDSNQPQHF. The chain employs TRBV6-4 and TRBJ1-5, with D perhaps TRBD1 (5 bases). V was trimmed by 6 bases and J by 0 bases, leaving 6 bases between them. The germline CDR1 and CDR2 sequences are MRHNA and SNTAGT. The CDR3 loop spans 13 amino acids.

The genes are TRBV18 and TRBJ2-7; possible D gene TRBD2, 6 bases. Germline CDR1 reads KGHSH; CDR2 reads LQKENI. The CDR3 is made up of 15 amino acids. V was shortened by 2 bases and J by 6 bases, with 17 bases between the two germline ends. In nucleotides, the CDR3 is TGTGCCAGCTCACCAGGTGTCGGTAGCGGTTTCGAGCAGTACTTC. It yields the protein CASSPGVGSGFEQYF. Based on the CDR3 plus reference TRBV18 and TRBJ2-7, the full variable domain is NAGVMQNPRHLVRRRGQEARLRCSPMKGHSHVYWYRQLPEEGLKFMVYLQKENIIDESGMPKERFSAEFPKEGPSILRIQQVVRGDSAAYFCASSPGVGSGFEQYFGPGTRLTVT.

The chain joins TRBV29-1 to TRBJ2-7; 11 nucleotides align to TRBD2. The CDR3 is made up of 14 amino acids. V gave up 6 bases and J gave up 2 bases; unmatched junction bases: 6. The germline V gene encodes CDR1 SQVTM and CDR2 ANQGSEA. CDR3 sequence: CSVELAGVPYEQYF. The CDR3 nucleotides read TGCAGCGTAGAACTAGCGGGAGTACCCTACGAGCAGTACTTC.

The chain couples TRBV11-1 to TRBJ2-5, with D perhaps TRBD1 or TRBD2 (5 bases each). Germline-derived CDR1 and CDR2 are SGHAT and FQDESV (reference sequence). The CDR3 spans 15 residues. The V and J ends lost 4 bases and 5 bases respectively, with 17 bases between them. The CDR3 DNA is TGTGCCAGCAGCTCCTCTAGGGCAGGGACGGAGACCCAGTACTTC. Translation gives CASSSSRAGTETQYF.

The chain employs TRBV7-9 and TRBJ1-3, with D hard to call. The V gene lost 5 bases and the J gene lost 3 bases, with 14 bases spanning the gap. Germline values: CDR1 SEHNR, CDR2 FQNEAQ (reference sequence). The CDR3 has 15 amino acids. CDR3 nucleotide sequence: TGTGCCAGCAGCGCCTTAGGAGGGATTGGAAACACCATATATTTT. Protein sequence: CASSALGGIGNTIYF.

The V gene is TRBV6-6, the J gene TRBJ2-1, with D unresolved. Trimming removed 0 bases from V and 10 bases from J, with 7 bases in between. The CDR3 spans 12 residues. Germline assignment: CDR1 MNHNY and CDR2 SVGAGI (reference sequence). CDR3 in DNA: TGTGCCAGCAGTTACTCCTTCGACGAGCAGTTCTTC. Residues: CASSYSFDEQFF.

The V gene is TRBV5-5, the J gene TRBJ2-6; TRBD1 might be the D (6 bases). Trimming took 6 bases from V and 0 from J, leaving 16 bases between them. The CDR3 contains 17 residues. Per the germline V gene, CDR1 is SGHKS and CDR2 is YYEKEE (reference sequence). The CDR3 loop reads CASTKGHYLSGANVLTF. DNA of the CDR3: TGTGCCAGCACCAAGGGACACTACCTCTCTGGGGCCAACGTCCTGACTTTC. Supplemented by reference TRBV5-5 and TRBJ2-6, the full variable domain reads DAGVTQSPTHLIKTRGQQVTLRCSPISGHKSVSWYQQVLGQGPQFIFQYYEKEERGRGNFPDRFSARQFPNYSSELNVNALLLGDSALYLCASTKGHYLSGANVLTFGAGSRLTVL.

This chain uses TRBV19 with TRBJ2-2, with 13 nucleotides matching TRBD2. Germline loops: CDR1 LNHDA, CDR2 SQIVND (reference sequence). The CDR3 runs to 17 residues. The J segment lost 5 bases and the V segment lost 6 bases, leaving 9 bases of the junction unmatched. Here the CDR3 reads CASSRTSGRAGTGELFF. CDR3 in DNA: TGTGCCAGTAGCCGCACTAGCGGGAGGGCCGGAACCGGGGAGCTGTTTTTT.

The sample holds one count of this clone. The chain joins TRBV10-3 to TRBJ2-1; 8 bases are shared with TRBD2. CDR3 length equals 16 residues. The trim removed 2 bases at V and 5 bases at J, leaving 8 bases unmatched. Germline assignment: CDR1 ENHRY and CDR2 SYGVKD. The chain's CDR3 is CAISETPQAGDNEQFF. The CDR3 nucleotides are TGTGCCATCAGTGAGACCCCCCAAGCGGGAGACAATGAGCAGTTCTTC.

With regard to this clone: Other DNA sequences of this sample code for an identical CDR3. The J gene is TRBJ1-2, the V gene TRBV18, with unresolved D. The CDR3 is made up of 14 amino acids. Germline V lookup: CDR1 KGHSH, CDR2 LQKENI. The ends were cut back, 0 bases at V and 1 base at J, with 6 bases in the middle. In DNA, the CDR3 is TGTGCCAGCTCACCACCGGACCGTAACTATGGCTACACCTTC. Protein product: CASSPPDRNYGYTF.